The next 11 T cell receptor beta chains were all read from a single sample in a study of control samples from healthy donors and cancer patients (dated by TCRdb to the early 2020s). The library was obtained by the immunoSEQ multiplex PCR assay. This is the immuneACCESS table as TCRdb keeps it, with only in-frame sequences that have V and J called. A part of the clones is gone; compared with another copy, unresolved V genes explain less than half, and the rest is unexplained. The sample table records about 120,000 clones; about 93% of these occur just once. The ten largest clonotypes hold about 2.5% of the sample. The sample was blood. The receptors were sampled from a middle-aged man in good health.

CDR3 loop: CASSPDYRDGYTF. CDR3 DNA: TGTGCCAGCAGCCCCGATTACAGGGATGGCTACACCTTC. The chain recombines TRBV7-8 with TRBJ1-2, with D possibly TRBD1 on 6 matching bases. The CDR3 is 13 residues long. CDR1 and CDR2 from the germline V gene are SGHVS and FQNEAQ. The V end was cut by 5 bases, the J end by 6 bases, with 13 bases between.

The chain has TRBV7-2 and TRBJ2-6, with D possibly matching TRBD1 (5 bases). V gave up 1 base and J gave up 0 bases, with 7 bases separating them. In germline, CDR1 is SGHTA, CDR2 FQGNSA. The length of the CDR3 is 16 residues. The CDR3 DNA reads as TGTGCCAGCAGCTTAGACAGGAACTCTGGGGCCAACGTCCTGACTTTC. This gives the protein CASSLDRNSGANVLTF.

The V and J genes are TRBV19 and TRBJ2-7; 10 bases match TRBD1. Germline CDR1 LNHDA, CDR2 SQIVND (reference sequence). The CDR3 loop spans 15 amino acids. V lost 7 bases to trimming and J lost 1 base; unmatched junction nucleotides: 7. The CDR3 bases are TGTGCCAGTAACTCACCGGGACAGGGGTCCTACGAGCAGTACTTC. The encoded protein is CASNSPGQGSYEQYF.

The chain uses TRBV13 and TRBJ2-3; D tentatively fits TRBD1 or TRBD2 (5 bases each). Trimming pared 2 bases from V and 10 bases from J, leaving 28 bases between. The germline gives CDR1 PRHDT, CDR2 FYEKMQ (reference sequence). This CDR3 spans 18 amino acids. The CDR3 loop is CASSLTIGRAGQKEAQYF. The CDR3 bases are TGTGCCAGCAGCTTAACAATCGGGCGGGCTGGACAAAAAGAGGCGCAGTATTTT.

Remarks on this clone: The DNA is left out, because the CDR3 cannot be placed on it with certainty; the CDR3 is given as TCRdb lists it. The chain is built from TRBV9 and TRBJ1-3. Germline values: CDR1 SGDLS, CDR2 YYNGEE. The CDR3 has 14 residues if both end residues are counted. CDR3 amino acids: CASSVAPLWDTIYF.

This chain connects TRBV5-5 to TRBJ1-5; 9 bases are a match to TRBD1. In germline, CDR1 is SGHKS, CDR2 YYEKEE (reference sequence). The V and J ends lost 2 bases and 3 bases, in that order; junction bases with no gene match: 3. This CDR3 has 15 amino acids. The CDR3: CASSLGTGTNQPQHF. The CDR3 DNA follows: TGTGCCAGCAGCTTAGGGACAGGGACCAATCAGCCCCAGCATTTT. Drawing the rest from reference TRBV5-5 and TRBJ1-5, the complete variable domain is DAGVTQSPTHLIKTRGQQVTLRCSPISGHKSVSWYQQVLGQGPQFIFQYYEKEERGRGNFPDRFSARQFPNYSSELNVNALLLGDSALYLCASSLGTGTNQPQHFGDGTRLSIL.

This chain links TRBV9 with TRBJ2-7; D is uncertain. Per germline, CDR1 SGDLS and CDR2 YYNGEE. CDR3 length: 14 residues. V dropped 0 bases and J dropped 0 bases, with 7 bases sitting between them. The CDR3: CASSVAGTSYEQYF. The CDR3 DNA is TGTGCCAGCAGCGTAGCCGGTACCTCCTACGAGCAGTACTTC.

This chain uses TRBV7-8 with TRBJ2-5; TRBD2 matches 8 bases. The CDR3 is made up of 17 amino acids. Germline-derived CDR1 and CDR2 are SGHVS and FQNEAQ. The ends lost 5 bases at V and 5 bases at J; junction bases unmatched: 16. The CDR3 DNA reads TGTGCCAGCAGCCCGGAGGGGGGAGCGGGGGCGTGGGAGACCCAGTACTTC. It translates to CASSPEGGAGAWETQYF.

The V gene is TRBV9, the J gene TRBJ2-1; 9 bases are shared with TRBD1. The CDR3 is made up of 15 amino acids. Germline values: CDR1 SGDLS, CDR2 YYNGEE. Losses at the gene ends were 0 bases for V and 5 bases for J; bases not matched to a gene: 3. CDR3 bases: TGTGCCAGCAGCGTAGGGGGACAGGGAAACAATGAGCAGTTCTTC. This encodes CASSVGGQGNNEQFF.

A single count supports this clone. The V gene is TRBV12-3 or TRBV12-4, the J gene TRBJ1-5, with D perhaps matching TRBD1 (5 bases). Trimming shortened V by 3 bases and J by 5 bases, and 8 bases separated the two germline ends. The CDR3 sequence is 13 residues long. The CDR3 reads CASSLGPDQPQHF. For the CDR3, the DNA is TGTGCCAGCAGTTTGGGACCGGATCAGCCCCAGCATTTT.

The chain joins TRBV7-3 to TRBJ2-7, with D uncertain. The V gene lost 5 bases and the J gene lost 7 bases, with 21 bases spanning the gap. The CDR3 is 15 amino acids. The germline gives CDR1 SGHTA, CDR2 FQGTGA. The CDR3 spells CASSPSLGRFGEQYF. CDR3 in DNA: TGTGCCAGCAGCCCTTCCCTAGGACGGTTCGGGGAGCAGTACTTC.